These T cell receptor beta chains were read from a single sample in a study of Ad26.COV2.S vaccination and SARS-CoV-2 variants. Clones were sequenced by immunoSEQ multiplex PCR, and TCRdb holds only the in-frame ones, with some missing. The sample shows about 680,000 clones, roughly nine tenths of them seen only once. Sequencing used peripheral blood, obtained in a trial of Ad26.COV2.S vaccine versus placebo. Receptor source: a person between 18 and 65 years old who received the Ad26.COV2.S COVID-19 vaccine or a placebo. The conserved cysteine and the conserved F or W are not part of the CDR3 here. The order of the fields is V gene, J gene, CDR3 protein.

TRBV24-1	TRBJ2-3	ATSRSDTQY
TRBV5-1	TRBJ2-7	ASSWAASGGYEQY
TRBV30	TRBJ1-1	AWSATNTEAF
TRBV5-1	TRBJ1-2	ASSLVNSQGYT
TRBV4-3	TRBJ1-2	ASSQDRGRLHYGYT
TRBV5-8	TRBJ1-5	ASRTKGNQPQH
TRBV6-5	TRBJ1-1	ASSYSRRKDTEAF
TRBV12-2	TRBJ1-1	ASRLKGWAF
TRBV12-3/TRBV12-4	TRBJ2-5	ASRRDFQETQY
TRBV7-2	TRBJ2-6	ASSARDRATGANVLT
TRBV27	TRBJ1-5	ASSLDGTYQPQH
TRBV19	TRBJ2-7	ATFVGEEGEQY
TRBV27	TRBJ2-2	ASSFTNTGELF
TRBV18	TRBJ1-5	ASSPQPNQPQH
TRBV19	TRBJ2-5	ASKSGGRETQY
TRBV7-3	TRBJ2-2	ASSLNGGAGELF
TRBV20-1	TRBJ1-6	SASSTALSPLH
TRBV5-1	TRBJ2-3	ATRTGFTDTQY
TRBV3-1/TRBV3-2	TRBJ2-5	ASSQDPGFQETQY
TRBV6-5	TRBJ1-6	ASMSSFLNSPLH
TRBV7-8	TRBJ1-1	ASRPGTSGTEAF
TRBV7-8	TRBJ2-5	ASSLTGTGQGETQY
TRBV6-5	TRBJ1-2	ASRASGYDYT
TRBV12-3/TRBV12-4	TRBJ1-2	ASSLGQAYGYT
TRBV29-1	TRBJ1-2	SVVRGFYGYT
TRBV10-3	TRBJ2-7	AIGGTGALVQY
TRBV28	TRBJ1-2	ASSFINYGYT
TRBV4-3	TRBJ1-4	ASSQGGGLKEKLF
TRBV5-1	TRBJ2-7	ASSLEVDAYEQY
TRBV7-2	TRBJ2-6	ASSPRSGANVLT
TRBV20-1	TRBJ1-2	SAGNGYT
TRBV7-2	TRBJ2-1	ASSLWPVPGQGESEQF
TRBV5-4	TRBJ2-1	ASSLYNSEQF
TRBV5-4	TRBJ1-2	ASSLGGTAGWGYT
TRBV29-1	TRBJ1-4	SVGAQGNEKLF
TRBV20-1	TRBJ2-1	SATRGGEQF
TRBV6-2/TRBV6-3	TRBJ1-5	ASSYEVGDSIHTSNQPQH
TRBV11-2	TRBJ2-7	ASSPTSGSIHEQY
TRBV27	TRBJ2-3	ASRLVGSGLAGIFTDTQY
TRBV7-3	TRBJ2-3	ASSQQGAADTQY
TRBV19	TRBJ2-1	ASAGRGSHEQF
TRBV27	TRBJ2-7	ASSPRPNRDEQY
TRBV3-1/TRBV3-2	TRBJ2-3	ASSQVPLAQHSTDTQY
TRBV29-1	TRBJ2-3	SVESAGLFTDTQY